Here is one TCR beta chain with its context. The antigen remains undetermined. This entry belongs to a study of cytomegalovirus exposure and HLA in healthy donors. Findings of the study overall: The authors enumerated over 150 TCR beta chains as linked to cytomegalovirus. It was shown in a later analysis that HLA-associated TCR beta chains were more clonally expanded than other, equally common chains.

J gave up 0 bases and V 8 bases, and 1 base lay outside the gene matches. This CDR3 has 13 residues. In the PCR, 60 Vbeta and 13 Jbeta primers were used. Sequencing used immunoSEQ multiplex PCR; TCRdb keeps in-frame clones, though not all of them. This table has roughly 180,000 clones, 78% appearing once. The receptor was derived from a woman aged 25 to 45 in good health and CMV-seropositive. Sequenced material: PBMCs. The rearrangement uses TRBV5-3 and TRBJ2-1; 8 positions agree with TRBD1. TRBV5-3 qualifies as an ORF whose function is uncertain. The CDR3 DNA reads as TGTGCCAGTCAGGGGGCCTCCTACAATGAGCAGTTCTTC. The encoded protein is CASQGASYNEQFF.